The T cell receptor (beta chain) described here comes from a study of T cells in Graves' hyperthyroidism and ophthalmopathy. The study's findings and limits: Blood shared most expanded thyroid clonotypes above 0.001. Ophthalmopathy could be told apart from stable hyperthyroidism with a 13 V-J model.

This clonotype was recorded at least ten times. Its specificity is not known. CDR1 and CDR2 from the germline V gene are MNHEY and SMNVEV (reference sequence). V was pared by 6 bases and J by 1 base, with 7 bases between. This CDR3 is built from 13 residues. TCR beta CDR3 regions were amplified from RNA. The primer set for the first-round RT-PCR of the TCR CDR3 was HTBI. TCRdb re-called the multiplex PCR reads through MiXCR, storing one row per CDR3 protein. This sample has around 250,000 distinct CDR3 sequences, with roughly 15% found just once. The TCR originated in a woman aged 40 to 50 with Graves' hyperthyroidism that later progressed to Graves' ophthalmopathy. Sequencing was carried out using blood. The chain links TRBV27 to TRBJ1-5; D not certain. CDR3 coding DNA: TGTGCCAGCAGCCGCAGCAGCAATCAGCCCCAGCATTTT. Protein product: CASSRSSNQPQHF.